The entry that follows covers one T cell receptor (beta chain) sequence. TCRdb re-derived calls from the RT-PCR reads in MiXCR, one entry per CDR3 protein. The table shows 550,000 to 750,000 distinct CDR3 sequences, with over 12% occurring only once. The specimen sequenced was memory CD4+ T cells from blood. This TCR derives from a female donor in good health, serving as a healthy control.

This CDR3 reads CASTLGTSGSYEQYF. CDR3 DNA: TGTGCCAGCACCCTGGGGACTAGCGGCTCCTACGAGCAGTACTTC. The genes are TRBV28 and TRBJ2-7; 11 bases are shared with TRBD2. The V gene's germline CDR1 is MDHEN and CDR2 SYDVKM. Trimming took 7 bases from V and 0 from J; bases not matched to a gene: 5. CDR3 length equals 15 residues.